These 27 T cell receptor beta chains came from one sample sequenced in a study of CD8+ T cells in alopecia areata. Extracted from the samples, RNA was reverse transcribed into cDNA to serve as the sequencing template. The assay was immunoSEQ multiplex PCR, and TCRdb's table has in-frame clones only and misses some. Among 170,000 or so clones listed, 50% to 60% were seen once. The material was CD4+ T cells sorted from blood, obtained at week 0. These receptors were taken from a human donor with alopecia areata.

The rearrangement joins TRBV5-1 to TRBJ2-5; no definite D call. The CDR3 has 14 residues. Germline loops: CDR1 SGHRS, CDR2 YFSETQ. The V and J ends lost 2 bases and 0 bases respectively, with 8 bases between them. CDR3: CASSFLGHQETQYF. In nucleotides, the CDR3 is TGCGCCAGCAGCTTTCTCGGCCACCAAGAGACCCAGTACTTC. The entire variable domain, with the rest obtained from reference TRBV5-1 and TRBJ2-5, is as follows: KAGVTQTPRYLIKTRGQQVTLSCSPISGHRSVSWYQQTPGQGLQFLFEYFSETQRNKGNFPGRFSGRQFSNSRSEMNVSTLELGDSALYLCASSFLGHQETQYFGPGTRLLVL.

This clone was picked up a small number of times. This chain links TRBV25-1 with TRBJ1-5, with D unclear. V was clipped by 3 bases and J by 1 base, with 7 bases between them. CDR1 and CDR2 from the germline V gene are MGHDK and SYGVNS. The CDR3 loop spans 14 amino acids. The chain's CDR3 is CASSDPESNQPQHF. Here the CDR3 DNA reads TGTGCCAGCAGTGATCCGGAGAGCAATCAGCCCCAGCATTTT. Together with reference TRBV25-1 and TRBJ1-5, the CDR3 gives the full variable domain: EADIYQTPRYLVIGTGKKITLECSQTMGHDKMYWYQQDPGMELHLIHYSYGVNSTEKGDLSSESTVSRIRTEHFPLTLESARPSHTSQYLCASSDPESNQPQHFGDGTRLSIL.

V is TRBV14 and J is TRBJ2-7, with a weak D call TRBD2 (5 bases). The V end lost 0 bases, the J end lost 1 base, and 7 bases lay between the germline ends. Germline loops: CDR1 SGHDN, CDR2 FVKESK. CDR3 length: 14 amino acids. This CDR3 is CASSQDPGSYEQYF. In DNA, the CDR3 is TGTGCCAGCAGCCAAGACCCGGGATCCTACGAGCAGTACTTC.

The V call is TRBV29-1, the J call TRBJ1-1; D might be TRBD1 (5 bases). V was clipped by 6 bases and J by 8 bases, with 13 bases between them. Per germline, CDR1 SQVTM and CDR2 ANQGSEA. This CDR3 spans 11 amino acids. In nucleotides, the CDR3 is TGCAGCGTCCGAAGGGGAGGAGAAGCTTTCTTT. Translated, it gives CSVRRGGEAFF.

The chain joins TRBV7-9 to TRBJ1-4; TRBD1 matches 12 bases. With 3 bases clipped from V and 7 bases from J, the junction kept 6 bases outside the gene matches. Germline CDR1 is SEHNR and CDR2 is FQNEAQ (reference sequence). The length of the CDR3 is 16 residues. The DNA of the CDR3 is TGTGCCAGCAGCTTCAATATGGGACAGGGGGCTGAAAAACTGTTTTTT. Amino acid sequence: CASSFNMGQGAEKLFF.

This CDR3 is CAWSVQSEKLFF. In nucleotides, the CDR3 is TGTGCCTGGAGTGTACAAAGTGAAAAACTGTTTTTT. The chain carries TRBV30 and TRBJ1-4; D remains unclear. Looked up from germline, CDR1 is GTSNPN and CDR2 is SVGIG (reference sequence). The CDR3 contains 12 residues. V was shortened by 0 bases and J by 7 bases, with 6 bases between the two germline ends.

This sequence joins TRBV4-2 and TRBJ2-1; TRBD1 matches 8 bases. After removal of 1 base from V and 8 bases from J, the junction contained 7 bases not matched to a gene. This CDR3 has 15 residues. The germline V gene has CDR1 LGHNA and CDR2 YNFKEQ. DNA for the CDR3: TGTGCCAGCAGCCAAGTATCAGGGGGCCAAGATGAGCAGTTCTTC. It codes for CASSQVSGGQDEQFF.

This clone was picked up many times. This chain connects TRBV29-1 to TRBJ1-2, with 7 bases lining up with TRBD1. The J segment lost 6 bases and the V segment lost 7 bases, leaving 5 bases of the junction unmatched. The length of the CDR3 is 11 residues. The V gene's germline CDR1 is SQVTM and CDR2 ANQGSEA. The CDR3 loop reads CSAEQGHGYTF. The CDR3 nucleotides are TGCAGCGCCGAACAGGGGCATGGCTACACCTTC.

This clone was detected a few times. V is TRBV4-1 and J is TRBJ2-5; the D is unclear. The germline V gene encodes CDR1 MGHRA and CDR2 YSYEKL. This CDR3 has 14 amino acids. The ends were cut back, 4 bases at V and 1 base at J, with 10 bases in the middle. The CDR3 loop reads CASSRFGPQETQYF. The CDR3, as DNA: TGCGCCAGCAGCCGATTCGGACCCCAAGAGACCCAGTACTTC.

Here the CDR3 reads CSVGAVGGELFF. The CDR3 DNA reads as TGCAGCGTAGGGGCAGTAGGCGGGGAGCTGTTTTTT. The rearrangement links TRBV29-1 to TRBJ2-2; tentatively, D is TRBD1 (5 bases). This CDR3 has 12 amino acids. V shed 6 bases and J shed 7 bases, with 12 bases lying between them. CDR1 and CDR2 from the germline V gene are SQVTM and ANQGSEA.

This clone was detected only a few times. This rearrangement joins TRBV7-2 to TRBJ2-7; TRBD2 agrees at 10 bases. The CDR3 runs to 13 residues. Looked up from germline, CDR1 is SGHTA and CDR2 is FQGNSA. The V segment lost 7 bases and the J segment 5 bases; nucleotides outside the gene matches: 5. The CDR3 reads CASKSGGADEQYF. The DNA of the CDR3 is TGTGCCAGCAAGAGCGGGGGGGCGGACGAGCAGTACTTC.

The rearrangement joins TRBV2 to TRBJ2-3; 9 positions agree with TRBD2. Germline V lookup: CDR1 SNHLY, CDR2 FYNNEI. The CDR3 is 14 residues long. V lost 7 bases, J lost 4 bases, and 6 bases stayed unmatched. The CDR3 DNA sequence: TGTGCCAGCACTCGAGGCGGGGGGGCAGATACGCAGTATTTT. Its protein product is CASTRGGGADTQYF.

CDR3 sequence: CSVGGWRNSYEQYF. Here the CDR3 DNA reads TGCAGCGTTGGGGGATGGAGGAACTCCTACGAGCAGTACTTC. The V call is TRBV29-1, the J call TRBJ2-7; D perhaps matches TRBD2 (5 bases). The germline V gene has CDR1 SQVTM and CDR2 ANQGSEA. Trimming removed 4 bases at V and 0 bases at J, with 13 bases between. The CDR3 covers 14 residues.

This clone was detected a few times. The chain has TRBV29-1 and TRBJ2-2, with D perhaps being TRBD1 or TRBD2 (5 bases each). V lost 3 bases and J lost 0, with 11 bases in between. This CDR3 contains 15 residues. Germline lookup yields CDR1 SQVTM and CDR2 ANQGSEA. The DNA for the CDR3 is TGCAGCGTTGATTTTTTGGGGGCGAACACCGGGGAGCTGTTTTTT. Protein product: CSVDFLGANTGELFF.

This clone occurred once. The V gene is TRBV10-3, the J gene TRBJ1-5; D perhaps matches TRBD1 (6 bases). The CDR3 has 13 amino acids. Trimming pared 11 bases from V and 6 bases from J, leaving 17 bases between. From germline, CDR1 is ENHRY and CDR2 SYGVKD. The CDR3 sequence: CASRQGIGQPQHF. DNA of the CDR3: TGTGCCTCACGCCAGGGGATAGGTCAGCCCCAGCATTTT.

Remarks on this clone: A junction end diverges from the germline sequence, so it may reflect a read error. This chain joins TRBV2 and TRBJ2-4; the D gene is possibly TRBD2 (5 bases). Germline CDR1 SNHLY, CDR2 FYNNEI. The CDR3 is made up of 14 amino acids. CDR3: CASREERSKNIQYF. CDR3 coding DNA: TGTGCCAGCAGAGAAGAGCGGTCCAAAAACATTCAGTACTTC.

The chain's CDR3 is CASSLVPGAEYGYTF. In nucleotides, the CDR3 is TGCGCCAGCAGCTTGGTTCCTGGGGCAGAGTATGGCTACACCTTC. The rearrangement uses TRBV5-1 and TRBJ1-2; TRBD1 might be the D (5 bases). Trimming removed 0 bases from V and 5 bases from J, with 14 bases in between. The V gene's germline CDR1 is SGHRS and CDR2 YFSETQ. The CDR3 covers 15 residues.

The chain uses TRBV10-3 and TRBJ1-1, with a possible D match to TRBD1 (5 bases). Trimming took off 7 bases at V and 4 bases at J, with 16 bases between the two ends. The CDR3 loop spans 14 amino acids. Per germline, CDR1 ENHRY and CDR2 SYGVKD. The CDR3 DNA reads TGTGCCATCAAGGGAGAGGGGCTCCCCACTGAAGCTTTCTTT. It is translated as CAIKGEGLPTEAFF.

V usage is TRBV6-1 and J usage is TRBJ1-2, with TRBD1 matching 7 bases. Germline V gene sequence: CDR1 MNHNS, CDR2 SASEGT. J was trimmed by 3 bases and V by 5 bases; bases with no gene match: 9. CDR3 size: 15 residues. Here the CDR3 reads CASSTQTTGYYGYTF. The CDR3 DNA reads TGTGCCAGCAGTACTCAGACGACAGGGTACTATGGCTACACCTTC.

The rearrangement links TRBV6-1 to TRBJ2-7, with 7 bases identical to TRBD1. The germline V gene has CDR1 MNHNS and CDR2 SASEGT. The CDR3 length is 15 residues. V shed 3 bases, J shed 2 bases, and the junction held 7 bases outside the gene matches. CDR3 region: CASSDSWTGTYEQYF. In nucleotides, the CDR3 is TGTGCCAGCAGTGATTCCTGGACAGGAACCTACGAGCAGTACTTC.

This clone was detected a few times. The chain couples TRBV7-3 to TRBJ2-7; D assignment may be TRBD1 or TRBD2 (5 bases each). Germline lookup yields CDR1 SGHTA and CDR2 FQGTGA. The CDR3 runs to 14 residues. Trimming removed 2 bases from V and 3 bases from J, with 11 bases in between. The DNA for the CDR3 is TGTGCCAGCAGCTTAGGGGGATCTGGCTACGAGCAGTACTTC. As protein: CASSLGGSGYEQYF.

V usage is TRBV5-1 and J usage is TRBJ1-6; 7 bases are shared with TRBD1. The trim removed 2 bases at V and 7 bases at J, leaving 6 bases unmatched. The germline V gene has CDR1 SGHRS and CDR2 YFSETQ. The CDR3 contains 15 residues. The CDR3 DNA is TGCGCCAGCAGCTTCTCAGGGGGACAGAATTCACCCCTCCACTTT. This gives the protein CASSFSGGQNSPLHF.

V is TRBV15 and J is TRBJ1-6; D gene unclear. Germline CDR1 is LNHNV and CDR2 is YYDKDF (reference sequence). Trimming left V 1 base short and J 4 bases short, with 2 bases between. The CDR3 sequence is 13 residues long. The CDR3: CATSRGYNSPLHF. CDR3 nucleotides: TGTGCCACCAGCAGAGGTTATAATTCACCCCTCCACTTT. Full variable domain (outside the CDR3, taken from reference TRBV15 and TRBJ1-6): DAMVIQNPRYQVTQFGKPVTLSCSQTLNHNVMYWYQQKSSQAPKLLFHYYDKDFNNEADTPDNFQSRRPNTSFCFLDIRSPGLGDTAMYLCATSRGYNSPLHFGNGTRLTVT.

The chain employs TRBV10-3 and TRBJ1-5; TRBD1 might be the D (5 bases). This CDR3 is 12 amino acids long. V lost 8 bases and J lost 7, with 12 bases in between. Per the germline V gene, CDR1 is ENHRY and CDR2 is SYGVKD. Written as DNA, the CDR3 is TGTGCCATCGGGGGAGGGATCCAGCCCCAGCATTTT. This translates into CAIGGGIQPQHF.

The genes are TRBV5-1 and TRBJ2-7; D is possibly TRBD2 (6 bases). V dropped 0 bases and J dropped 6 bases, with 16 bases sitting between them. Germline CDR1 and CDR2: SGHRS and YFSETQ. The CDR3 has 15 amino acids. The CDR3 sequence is CASSLGTTSSREQYF. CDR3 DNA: TGCGCCAGCAGCTTGGGGACGACTAGTTCACGCGAGCAGTACTTC.

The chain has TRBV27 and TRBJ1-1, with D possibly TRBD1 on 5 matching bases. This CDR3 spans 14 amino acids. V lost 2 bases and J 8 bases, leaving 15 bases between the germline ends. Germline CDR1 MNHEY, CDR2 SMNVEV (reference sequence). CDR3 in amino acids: CASSLRGGTSEAFF. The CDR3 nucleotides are TGTGCCAGCAGTTTACGGGGTGGGACGTCGGAAGCTTTCTTT.

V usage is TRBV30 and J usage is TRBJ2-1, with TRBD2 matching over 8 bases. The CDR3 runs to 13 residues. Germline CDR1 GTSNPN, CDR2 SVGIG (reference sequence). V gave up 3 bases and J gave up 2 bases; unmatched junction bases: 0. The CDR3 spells CAWSGGAYNEQFF. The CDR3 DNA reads TGTGCCTGGAGCGGGGGGGCCTACAATGAGCAGTTCTTC.